The 26 T cell receptor beta chains below were found in one sample sequenced in a study of blood T cell repertoires in COVID-19. Sequencing used immunoSEQ multiplex PCR; TCRdb keeps in-frame clones, though not all of them. The sample includes tens of thousands of clones, 88% of them seen just once. The sample consisted of peripheral blood. Receptor source: a woman aged 80 or over with active COVID-19.

V is TRBV30 and J is TRBJ2-7; TRBD2 agrees at 8 bases. The length of the CDR3 is 13 residues. V was pared by 3 bases and J by 1 base, with 2 bases of the junction left unmatched. Germline CDR1 GTSNPN, CDR2 SVGIG (reference sequence). Written as DNA, the CDR3 is TGTGCCTGGAGGTCGGGGGGGTCCTACGAGCAGTACTTC. Protein: CAWRSGGSYEQYF.

The V gene is TRBV4-2, the J gene TRBJ2-3; TRBD2 matches at 7 bases. The V gene end was trimmed by 0 bases and the J gene end by 0 bases; junction bases not matched to a gene: 15. The germline gives CDR1 LGHNA, CDR2 YNFKEQ. CDR3 length: 20 residues. CDR3 region: CASSQDPFRGSVVSTDTQYF. CDR3 coding DNA: TGTGCCAGCAGCCAAGATCCTTTTCGCGGGAGTGTGGTTAGCACAGATACGCAGTATTTT.

V is TRBV28 and J is TRBJ2-7; the D gene is possibly TRBD2 (5 bases). CDR1 is MDHEN, CDR2 SYDVKM, per germline. This CDR3 is built from 16 residues. V lost 2 bases and J 0 bases, leaving 14 bases between the germline ends. The CDR3 nucleotides are TGTGCCAGCAGTTTAGGACGGGGTACCGTCTCCTACGAGCAGTACTTC. This codes for CASSLGRGTVSYEQYF.

The genes are TRBV27 and TRBJ2-4; tentatively, D is TRBD1 (6 bases). The CDR3 extends over 14 amino acids. The V end lost 1 base, the J end lost 6 bases, and 10 bases lay between the germline ends. Germline CDR1 reads MNHEY; CDR2 reads SMNVEV (reference sequence). The CDR3 DNA reads TGTGCCAGCAGTTTATTAGGCAGGGGAAACATTCAGTACTTC. Amino acids: CASSLLGRGNIQYF.

The rearrangement joins TRBV2 to TRBJ1-2; no clear D. The V and J ends lost 2 bases and 4 bases respectively, with 11 bases between them. This CDR3 contains 14 residues. CDR1 is SNHLY, CDR2 FYNNEI, per germline. The CDR3 spells CASSELAGSYGYTF. In nucleotides, the CDR3 is TGTGCCAGCAGTGAATTGGCAGGCTCCTATGGCTACACCTTC.

The chain joins TRBV19 to TRBJ1-2; no clear D gene. The V and J ends lost 5 bases and 4 bases respectively, with 5 bases between them. This CDR3 is built from 11 residues. Germline V lookup: CDR1 LNHDA, CDR2 SQIVND (reference sequence). CDR3 bases: TGTGCCAGTAGTCCCTCCTATGGCTACACCTTC. Protein sequence: CASSPSYGYTF.

This clone was recorded once. The chain has TRBV7-3 and TRBJ1-1, with no clear D. Germline CDR1 reads SGHTA; CDR2 reads FQGTGA. The CDR3 length is 15 residues. Trimming left V 1 base short and J 1 base short, with 10 bases between. CDR3 region: CASSLNLGANTEAFF. The CDR3 nucleotides read TGTGCCAGCAGCTTAAATTTGGGCGCGAACACTGAAGCTTTCTTT. Complete variable domain (other parts from reference TRBV7-3 and TRBJ1-1): GAGVSQTPSNKVTEKGKYVELRCDPISGHTALYWYRQSLGQGPEFLIYFQGTGAADDSGLPNDRFFAVRPEGSVSTLKIQRTERGDSAVYLCASSLNLGANTEAFFGQGTRLTVV.

This clone was recorded only once. In nucleotides, the CDR3 is TGCGCCAGCAGCCAAGACTCAGTCAACCTCGATGGCTACACCTTC. Its protein product is CASSQDSVNLDGYTF. The chain joins TRBV4-3 to TRBJ1-2; D not certain. The V gene's germline CDR1 is LGHNA and CDR2 YSLEER. The CDR3 consists of 15 residues. V lost 0 bases and J lost 6, with 14 bases in between.

The rearrangement joins TRBV5-4 to TRBJ2-3, with TRBD2 as a possible D gene (6 bases). V dropped 2 bases and J dropped 1 base, with 11 bases sitting between them. Germline lookup yields CDR1 SGHNT and CDR2 YYREEE (reference sequence). The CDR3 totals 15 residues. The CDR3 loop reads CASSFGGPGTDTQYF. CDR3 DNA: TGTGCCAGCAGCTTCGGGGGACCTGGCACAGATACGCAGTATTTT.

V is TRBV28 and J is TRBJ1-2, with 9 bases that match TRBD1. Germline CDR1 reads MDHEN; CDR2 reads SYDVKM. V lost 3 bases to trimming and J lost 4 bases; unmatched junction nucleotides: 12. This CDR3 spans 17 amino acids. The CDR3 DNA follows: TGTGCCAGCAGTTTGCTCCAAACCGGGACAGGGATCTATGGCTACACCTTC. Translation gives CASSLLQTGTGIYGYTF.

This clone was observed once. This chain connects TRBV28 to TRBJ2-3; 8 nucleotides match TRBD1. The length of the CDR3 is 15 residues. Germline-derived CDR1 and CDR2 are MDHEN and SYDVKM. Unmatched junction bases numbered 12, after V lost 6 bases and J lost 7 bases. The CDR3 here is CASSPPGQGGNTQYF. CDR3 nucleotide sequence: TGTGCCAGCAGCCCTCCCGGACAGGGTGGAAATACGCAGTATTTT. The full variable domain, completed using reference TRBV28 and TRBJ2-3, is DVKVTQSSRYLVKRTGEKVFLECVQDMDHENMFWYRQDPGLGLRLIYFSYDVKMKEKGDIPEGYSVSREKKERFSLILESASTNQTSMYLCASSPPGQGGNTQYFGPGTRLTVL.

The J gene is TRBJ2-1, the V gene TRBV28; D is undetermined. The CDR3 has 14 amino acids. V was clipped by 3 bases and J by 1 base, with 7 bases between them. Germline-derived CDR1 and CDR2 are MDHEN and SYDVKM. The CDR3 loop is CASSFSLSYNEQFF. The DNA for the CDR3 is TGTGCCAGCAGTTTCTCTTTATCCTACAATGAGCAGTTCTTC.

DNA of the CDR3: TGTGCCAGCAGTCAGGGTAGCCTCTCCTACGAGCAGTACTTC. Protein sequence: CASSQGSLSYEQYF. J is TRBJ2-7 and V is TRBV2; possibly TRBD1 for D (5 bases). Looked up from germline, CDR1 is SNHLY and CDR2 is FYNNEI. The CDR3 is 14 amino acids. V lost 5 bases, J lost 0 bases, and 11 bases lay in between. The full variable domain, with the rest looked up from reference TRBV2 and TRBJ2-7, is EPEVTQTPSHQVTQMGQEVILRCVPISNHLYFYWYRQILGQKVEFLVSFYNNEISEKSEIFDDQFSVERPDGSNFTLKIRSTKLEDSAMYFCASSQGSLSYEQYFGPGTRLTVT.

This rearrangement joins TRBV6-2 or TRBV6-3 to TRBJ1-5; D may be TRBD1 (6 bases). Trimming took 5 bases from V and 3 from J, leaving 11 bases between them. This CDR3 comprises 14 residues. CDR1 is MNHEY, CDR2 SVGEGT, per germline. In DNA form, the CDR3 reads TGTGCCAGCAGTATACAGGGATCCAATCAGCCCCAGCATTTT. Protein sequence: CASSIQGSNQPQHF.

The genes are TRBV6-6 and TRBJ2-1; 9 bases are shared with TRBD1. Trimming took 6 bases from V and 8 from J; bases not matched to a gene: 5. Germline CDR1 is MNHNY and CDR2 is SVGAGI (reference sequence). The CDR3 runs 13 residues. The CDR3, as DNA: TGTGCCAGCAGAAAGACAGGGGGAGATGAGCAGTTCTTC. Its protein product is CASRKTGGDEQFF.

This clone showed up just once. The V and J genes are TRBV7-2 and TRBJ1-4; D unclear. The CDR3 extends over 16 amino acids. Deletions cut 1 base from V and 0 bases from J, with 9 bases between. Germline CDR1 SGHTA, CDR2 FQGNSA. This chain's CDR3 is CASSLGVKSTNEKLFF. The CDR3 coding sequence is TGTGCCAGCAGCTTAGGAGTAAAGTCAACTAATGAAAAACTGTTTTTT. Full variable domain (missing parts from reference TRBV7-2 and TRBJ1-4): GAGVSQSPSNKVTEKGKDVELRCDPISGHTALYWYRQSLGQGLEFLIYFQGNSAPDKSGLPSDRFSAERTGGSVSTLTIQRTQQEDSAVYLCASSLGVKSTNEKLFFGSGTQLSVL.

The chain combines TRBV7-2 with TRBJ2-3; the match to TRBD2 covers 9 bases. The V gene's germline CDR1 is SGHTA and CDR2 FQGNSA. V was pared by 2 bases and J by 3 bases, with 3 bases of the junction left unmatched. CDR3 length: 15 residues. In DNA form, the CDR3 reads TGTGCCAGCAGCTTATTTAGCGGGAGAACAGATACGCAGTATTTT. This gives the protein CASSLFSGRTDTQYF.

The rearrangement joins TRBV4-2 to TRBJ2-6, with a possible D match to TRBD2 (5 bases). The CDR3 length is 17 residues. V was trimmed by 3 bases and J by 0 bases, leaving 12 bases between them. Germline CDR1 is LGHNA and CDR2 is YNFKEQ. The CDR3 loop reads CASSHLRSGSGANVLTF. The CDR3 bases are TGTGCCAGCAGCCACCTCCGGAGCGGCTCTGGGGCCAACGTCCTGACTTTC.

The V gene is TRBV6-2 or TRBV6-3, the J gene TRBJ2-1; unclear D gene. CDR1 and CDR2 from the germline V gene are MNHEY and SVGEGT. Trimming shortened V by 2 bases and J by 5 bases, and 10 bases separated the two germline ends. This CDR3 comprises 14 residues. The CDR3 is CASSYREFDNEQFF. Here the CDR3 DNA reads TGTGCCAGCAGTTACCGCGAATTCGACAATGAGCAGTTCTTC.

This sequence joins TRBV6-2 or TRBV6-3 and TRBJ1-5; TRBD1 matches at 8 bases. The CDR3 extends over 14 amino acids. V dropped 5 bases and J dropped 2; count of bases not matched to a gene: 2. Per the germline V gene, CDR1 is MNHEY and CDR2 is SVGEGT. The CDR3 bases are TGTGCCAGCAGTCCGGGACAGGGCAATCAGCCCCAGCATTTT. Translating gives CASSPGQGNQPQHF.

The chain joins TRBV28 to TRBJ2-7, with TRBD2 matching over 9 bases. There are 14 residues in the CDR3. The V gene's germline CDR1 is MDHEN and CDR2 SYDVKM. V lost 3 bases and J lost 2; bases outside the gene matches: 2. The CDR3 region has the DNA TGTGCCAGCAGTTTGGCTAGCGGGACCTACGAGCAGTACTTC. Residues: CASSLASGTYEQYF.

The chain carries TRBV4-3 and TRBJ2-7, with 11 nucleotides matching TRBD1. CDR3 length equals 17 residues. With V trimmed by 2 bases and J by 4 bases, 10 bases remained unmatched. The germline V gene has CDR1 LGHNA and CDR2 YSLEER. The CDR3 reads CASSQLQGDRGSYEQYF. DNA for the CDR3: TGCGCCAGCAGCCAACTCCAAGGGGACAGGGGGTCGTACGAGCAGTACTTC.

The chain employs TRBV21-1 and TRBJ1-6; TRBD1, the table's D call, lacks a check against the DNA. TRBV21-1 is a pseudogene locus. The CDR3 is 13 amino acids. The CDR3 region has the DNA TGTGCCAGCAGCGGGGCTGATAATTCACCCCTCCACTTT. This sequence encodes CASSGADNSPLHF.

The chain carries TRBV5-1 and TRBJ2-7; TRBD1 aligns across 11 bases. Germline CDR1 SGHRS, CDR2 YFSETQ. The CDR3 is made up of 15 amino acids. With V trimmed by 4 bases and J by 0 bases, 3 bases remained unmatched. CDR3 bases: TGCGCCAGCAGCCACGGGACAGGGGGCTCCTACGAGCAGTACTTC. As protein: CASSHGTGGSYEQYF.

This chain links TRBV2 with TRBJ1-5; D is ambiguous. The CDR3 length is 11 residues. Germline CDR1 is SNHLY and CDR2 is FYNNEI. V was trimmed by 4 bases and J by 9 bases, leaving 7 bases between them. The CDR3 coding sequence is TGTGCCAGCAGTGTCCTCGGGCCCCAGCATTTT. As protein: CASSVLGPQHF.

The chain joins TRBV5-1 to TRBJ2-3, with 12 positions matching TRBD2. The CDR3 spans 16 residues. With V trimmed by 4 bases and J by 2 bases, 5 bases remained unmatched. Germline V gene lookup returns CDR1 SGHRS and CDR2 YFSETQ. CDR3 in amino acids: CASSQTSGSPTDTQYF. The CDR3 coding sequence is TGCGCCAGCAGCCAGACTAGCGGGAGTCCCACAGATACGCAGTATTTT.